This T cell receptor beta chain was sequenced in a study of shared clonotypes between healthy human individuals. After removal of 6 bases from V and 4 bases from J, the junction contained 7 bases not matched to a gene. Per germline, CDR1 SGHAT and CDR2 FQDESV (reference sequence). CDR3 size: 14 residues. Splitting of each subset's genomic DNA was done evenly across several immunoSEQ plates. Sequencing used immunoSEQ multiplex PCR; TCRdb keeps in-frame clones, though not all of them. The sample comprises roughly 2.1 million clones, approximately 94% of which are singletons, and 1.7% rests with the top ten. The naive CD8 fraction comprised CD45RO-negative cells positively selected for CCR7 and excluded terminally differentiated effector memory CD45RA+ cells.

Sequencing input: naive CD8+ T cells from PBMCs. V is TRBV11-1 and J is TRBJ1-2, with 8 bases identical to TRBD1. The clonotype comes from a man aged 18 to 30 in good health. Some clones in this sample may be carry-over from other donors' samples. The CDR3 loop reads CASRQDRDLYGYTF. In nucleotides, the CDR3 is TGTGCCAGCAGGCAGGACAGGGACCTCTATGGCTACACCTTC. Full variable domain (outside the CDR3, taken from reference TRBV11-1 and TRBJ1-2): EAEVAQSPRYKITEKSQAVAFWCDPISGHATLYWYRQILGQGPELLVQFQDESVVDDSQLPKDRFSAERLKGVDSTLKIQPAELGDSAMYLCASRQDRDLYGYTFGSGTRLTVV.